This entry is about one T cell receptor beta chain. V trimming: 7 bases; J trimming: 6 bases; junction bases outside the gene matches: 7. CDR1 and CDR2 from the germline V gene are ENHRY and SYGVKD. The CDR3 is made up of 13 amino acids. Clones were sequenced by immunoSEQ multiplex PCR, and TCRdb holds only the in-frame ones, with some missing. This table holds 85,000 to 130,000 clones, 70% to 90% found once. The data derive from a study of blood T cell repertoires in COVID-19. Turning to the study itself: The analysed material was cDNA or gDNA that came from T cells, B-cell-depleted T cells, or PBMCs.

The V gene is TRBV10-3, the J gene TRBJ1-2, with 8 bases lining up with TRBD1. Sequencing was performed on peripheral blood. The clonotype was recovered from a human donor in a cohort sampled during active COVID-19. In nucleotides, the CDR3 is TGTGCCATCACTAAGGGACAGGAAAATGGCTACACCTTC. Amino acids: CAITKGQENGYTF.